The rows below give T cell receptor beta chains drawn from one sample of a study of OX40 agonist ivuxolimab in advanced cancers. The table came from immunoSEQ multiplex PCR; TCRdb's copy has only in-frame clones and leaves some out. Of 84,000 or so clones in the sample, nearly 95% were seen once. The starting material was CD4+ or CD8+ T cells sorted from blood, obtained in a trial of the OX40 agonist ivuxolimab. The receptor set was obtained from an adult with an advanced solid tumor such as melanoma, head and neck, liver or kidney cancer. The CDR3 runs from the conserved cysteine through the conserved F or W. The order of the fields is clone size, V gene, D gene, J gene, CDR3 protein, CDR3 DNA. The D gene is left open where the match is weak. Not every row has a clone size; where given, it reads once, few, many or a size class.

size: .
V: TRBV15
D: TRBD1
J: TRBJ1-1
CDR3: CATTAGTGENTEAFF
DNA: TGTGCCACCACTGCCGGGACAGGGGAGAACACTGAAGCTTTCTTT

size: once
V: TRBV7-6
D: TRBD2
J: TRBJ2-5
CDR3: CASSLRWGRDETQYF
DNA: TGTGCCAGCAGCTTACGTTGGGGGAGGGATGAGACCCAGTACTTC

size: once
V: TRBV5-4
D: .
J: TRBJ2-5
CDR3: CASSPKKAAGTQYF
DNA: TGTGCCAGCAGCCCGAAAAAGGCCGCGGGGACCCAGTACTTC

size: .
V: TRBV6-5
D: .
J: TRBJ2-7
CDR3: CASSLSVTYEQYF
DNA: TGTGCCAGCAGCCTTAGCGTGACCTACGAGCAGTACTTC

size: .
V: TRBV9
D: TRBD2
J: TRBJ2-3
CDR3: CASSVARGGTDTQYF
DNA: TGTGCCAGCAGCGTAGCTAGGGGAGGGACAGATACGCAGTATTTT

size: .
V: TRBV5-6
D: .
J: TRBJ1-2
CDR3: CASSPQAGVYGYTF
DNA: TGTGCCAGCAGCCCGCAGGCAGGGGTCTATGGCTACACCTTC

size: .
V: TRBV5-1
D: .
J: TRBJ2-6
CDR3: CASSLKYGDTSGANVLTF
DNA: TGCGCCAGCAGCTTGAAGTACGGAGATACTTCGGGGGCCAACGTCCTGACTTTC

size: .
V: TRBV13
D: .
J: TRBJ1-2
CDR3: CASSDGQTPYGYTF
DNA: TGTGCCAGCAGCGATGGACAGACCCCCTATGGCTACACCTTC

size: few
V: TRBV19
D: TRBD1
J: TRBJ1-5
CDR3: CASGQGFNQPQHF
DNA: TGTGCCAGTGGACAGGGATTCAATCAGCCCCAGCATTTT

size: .
V: TRBV9
D: TRBD1
J: TRBJ1-4
CDR3: CASSVDRGGEKLFF
DNA: TGTGCCAGCAGCGTAGACAGGGGAGGGGAAAAACTGTTTTTT

size: .
V: TRBV9
D: TRBD2
J: TRBJ2-5
CDR3: CASSVATSGSRETQYF
DNA: TGTGCCAGCAGCGTAGCCACTAGCGGGAGTCGGGAGACCCAGTACTTC

size: .
V: TRBV7-9
D: .
J: TRBJ2-7
CDR3: CASSHTRGYEQYF
DNA: TGTGCCAGCAGCCACACCCGCGGATACGAGCAGTACTTC